Each of the 18 T cell receptor beta chains below was sequenced from the same sample in a study of identical twins. TCRdb redid the calling of the 5' RACE reads with MiXCR, one entry per CDR3 protein. This table has approximately 490,000 distinct CDR3 sequences, 20% to 25% appearing once. These data were also filed under a second study, of yellow fever vaccine responses in identical twins.

Material for sequencing was CD4+ T cells sorted from blood. These receptors all come from a woman younger than 30 in good health.

This clonotype was seen a handful of times. The rearrangement links TRBV12-3 or TRBV12-4 to TRBJ2-3; D gene uncertain. This CDR3 contains 15 residues. V lost 3 bases and J lost 1, with 11 bases in between. This CDR3 is CASSFSPTRTDTQYF. The DNA for the CDR3 is TGTGCCAGCAGTTTTTCCCCAACTCGCACAGATACGCAGTATTTT.

This chain links TRBV3-1 with TRBJ2-5; 7 bases agree with TRBD1. J was trimmed by 12 bases and V by 4 bases; bases with no gene match: 8. CDR1 is LGHDT, CDR2 YNNKEL, per germline (reference sequence). The CDR3 runs to 12 residues. CDR3: CASSRDSQLEYF. The CDR3 DNA follows: TGTGCCAGCAGCCGGGACAGTCAATTGGAGTACTTC.

Only a few counts were recorded for this clonotype. This chain uses TRBV12-3 or TRBV12-4 with TRBJ2-1; a possible D gene is TRBD2 (6 bases). V was pared by 6 bases and J by 3 bases, with 18 bases between. The CDR3 is made up of 16 amino acids. The CDR3 DNA sequence: TGTGCCAGCAGCTGGGTTGGGGGGTCTAACTACAATGAGCAGTTCTTC. Translation gives CASSWVGGSNYNEQFF.

The genes are TRBV20-1 and TRBJ2-7; D is perhaps TRBD1 (6 bases). CDR1 and CDR2 from the germline V gene are DFQATT and SNEGSKA (reference sequence). The length of the CDR3 is 12 residues. With 5 bases removed from V and 3 bases from J, the gap between germline ends came to 11 bases. The DNA of the CDR3 is TGCAGTGCTTCAAAGACAGGCTACGAGCAGTACGTC. It translates to CSASKTGYEQYV.

Many counts were recorded for this clonotype. The gene calls are TRBV3-1 and TRBJ1-1; D remains unclear. CDR3 size: 14 residues. Deletions cut 4 bases from V and 1 base from J, with 10 bases between. CDR1 and CDR2 (germline): LGHDT, YNNKEL (reference sequence). CDR3 in amino acids: CASSRVGGNTEAFF. The CDR3 DNA sequence: TGTGCCAGCAGCCGCGTGGGCGGGAACACTGAAGCTTTCTTT.

A few counts support this clonotype. J is TRBJ2-4 and V is TRBV4-1; 7 bases match TRBD1. The germline V gene encodes CDR1 MGHRA and CDR2 YSYEKL. V shed 2 bases and J 6 bases; nucleotides not matched to a gene: 7. The CDR3 covers 15 residues. The CDR3 sequence: CASSQPQGSVNIQYF. The CDR3 DNA is TGCGCCAGCAGCCAACCACAGGGGTCGGTAAACATTCAGTACTTC.

The rearrangement links TRBV28 to TRBJ2-3; no definite D call. The CDR3 extends over 13 amino acids. Per germline, CDR1 MDHEN and CDR2 SYDVKM. V gave up 3 bases and J gave up 4 bases, with 8 bases separating them. DNA of the CDR3: TGTGCCAGCAGTTTCCTCGGGTCAGATACGCAGTATTTT. Amino acid sequence: CASSFLGSDTQYF.

The count of this clonotype is one. This chain links TRBV12-3 or TRBV12-4 with TRBJ1-5; D is unclear. V was cut by 6 bases and J by 3 bases, with 9 bases left in between. This CDR3 has 13 amino acids. The CDR3 here is CASRPQFNQPQHF. The CDR3 coding sequence is TGTGCCAGCAGGCCACAGTTCAATCAGCCCCAGCATTTT.

This sequence joins TRBV18 and TRBJ2-1; 10 nucleotides align to TRBD2. The length of the CDR3 is 15 residues. With 3 bases clipped from V and 6 bases from J, the junction kept 5 bases outside the gene matches. The germline gives CDR1 KGHSH, CDR2 LQKENI. CDR3 DNA: TGTGCCAGCTCACCCCGAAGGACTAGCGGCAATGAGCAGTTCTTC. As protein: CASSPRRTSGNEQFF.

The chain links TRBV11-2 to TRBJ2-2; no definite D call. The CDR3 runs 16 residues. Germline CDR1 is SGHAT and CDR2 is FQNNGV. The V end was cut by 2 bases, the J end by 2 bases, with 12 bases between. Written as DNA, the CDR3 is TGTGCCAGCAGCTTAATTCCGGCCCAAAACACCGGGGAGCTGTTTTTT. Translating gives CASSLIPAQNTGELFF.

This clonotype has a count of ten or more. The V gene is TRBV24-1, the J gene TRBJ1-2, with 7 bases that match TRBD1. CDR3 length equals 16 residues. From germline, CDR1 is KGHDR and CDR2 SFDVKD. With 5 bases clipped from V and 4 bases from J, the junction kept 12 bases outside the gene matches. The CDR3: CATSGPTGAELYGYTF. Written as DNA, the CDR3 is TGTGCCACCAGTGGACCCACAGGGGCCGAGCTCTATGGCTACACCTTC.

This sequence joins TRBV9 and TRBJ2-3; possibly TRBD1 or TRBD2 for D (5 bases each). This CDR3 contains 15 residues. V was shortened by 1 base and J by 2 bases, with 11 bases between the two germline ends. Germline CDR1 is SGDLS and CDR2 is YYNGEE. The DNA of the CDR3 is TGTGCCAGCAGCGTACGGGGACGGGACACAGATACGCAGTATTTT. This sequence encodes CASSVRGRDTDTQYF.

This clonotype occurred a few times. The chain uses TRBV12-3 or TRBV12-4 and TRBJ2-1, with TRBD2 matching over 7 bases. J lost 8 bases, V lost 1 base, and 11 bases had no gene match. This CDR3 is built from 16 residues. The CDR3 region has the DNA TGTGCCAGCAGTTTAGGTAGTGGGAGGGGTTCAGATGAGCAGTTCTTC. Translation: CASSLGSGRGSDEQFF.

The chain couples TRBV29-1 to TRBJ2-2; the D gene is possibly TRBD2 (6 bases). CDR3 length: 14 amino acids. The germline V gene has CDR1 SQVTM and CDR2 ANQGSEA. Trimming cost V 7 bases and J 5 bases, with 17 bases left between them. The CDR3 DNA reads TGCAGCGGTATGGGGACTGGGGGAACCGGGGAGCTGTTTTTT. This gives the protein CSGMGTGGTGELFF.

The chain links TRBV12-3 or TRBV12-4 to TRBJ2-7; D is ambiguous. V was clipped by 2 bases and J by 2 bases, with 7 bases between them. The CDR3 extends over 13 amino acids. The CDR3 region is CASSLSTPYEQYF. CDR3 DNA: TGTGCCAGCAGTTTAAGCACCCCCTACGAGCAGTACTTC.

This chain connects TRBV11-2 to TRBJ2-1; 12 bases agree with TRBD2. Germline-derived CDR1 and CDR2 are SGHAT and FQNNGV. This CDR3 is 15 amino acids long. Unmatched junction bases numbered 11, after V lost 7 bases and J lost 10 bases. This chain's CDR3 is CASTVTTGLAGEQFF. The CDR3, as DNA: TGTGCCAGCACCGTAACCACTGGACTAGCGGGGGAGCAGTTCTTC.

V is TRBV20-1 and J is TRBJ2-1; D perhaps matches TRBD1 (6 bases). The V end lost 3 bases, the J end lost 4 bases, and 13 bases lay between the germline ends. Germline V CDR1 and CDR2: DFQATT, SNEGSKA (reference sequence). The CDR3 length is 14 residues. The CDR3 sequence is CSASSGQKYNEQFF. In DNA, the CDR3 is TGCAGTGCTAGTTCTGGACAGAAATACAATGAGCAGTTCTTC.

J is TRBJ2-1 and V is TRBV12-3 or TRBV12-4, with TRBD2 identical over 9 bases. V shed 6 bases, J shed 2 bases, and the junction held 5 bases outside the gene matches. The CDR3 totals 15 residues. The CDR3 region is CASRRREGPYNEQFF. CDR3 nucleotide sequence: TGTGCCAGCAGGCGGCGGGAGGGCCCCTACAATGAGCAGTTCTTC.